A selection of T cell receptor beta chains follows, all from one sample in a study of cytomegalovirus exposure and HLA in healthy donors. Using immunoSEQ multiplex PCR, the repertoire was profiled, and TCRdb retains in-frame clones only, with some absent. Recorded here are some 110,000 clones; the top ten clones represent around 2.2%. The sample consisted of PBMCs. These receptors were obtained from a man aged 35-49 years in good health and CMV-seronegative. CDR3s include the opening cysteine and the closing phenylalanine or tryptophan. D genes are given only for firm matches.

CDR3aa: CAWTKGLAVPYEQYF
CDR3nt: TGTGCCTGGACCAAGGGACTAGCGGTCCCCTACGAGCAGTACTTC
j_gene: TRBJ2-7
d_gene: TRBD2
v_gene: TRBV30

CDR3aa: CASSVTGTNTEAFF
CDR3nt: TGTGCCAGCAGCGTGACAGGGACAAACACTGAAGCTTTCTTT
j_gene: TRBJ1-1
d_gene: TRBD1
v_gene: TRBV9

CDR3aa: CAWRPLAGGFLSKNIQYF
CDR3nt: TGTGCCTGGAGGCCACTAGCGGGAGGGTTTTTATCCAAAAACATTCAGTACTTC
j_gene: TRBJ2-4
d_gene: TRBD2
v_gene: TRBV30

CDR3aa: CAWSVPTGLGSYGYTF
CDR3nt: TGTGCCTGGAGTGTACCCACAGGGCTAGGAAGCTATGGCTACACCTTC
j_gene: TRBJ1-2
d_gene: -
v_gene: TRBV30

CDR3aa: CATLSNTEAFF
CDR3nt: TGTGCCACCCTCTCTAACACTGAAGCTTTCTTT
j_gene: TRBJ1-1
d_gene: -
v_gene: TRBV10-3

CDR3aa: CASSFPDREDQETQYF
CDR3nt: TGTGCCAGCAGTTTCCCGGACAGGGAAGACCAAGAGACCCAGTACTTC
j_gene: TRBJ2-5
d_gene: TRBD1
v_gene: TRBV28

CDR3aa: CASSSYRLNTEAFF
CDR3nt: TGTGCCAGCAGCTCCTACAGGCTGAACACTGAAGCTTTCTTT
j_gene: TRBJ1-1
d_gene: -
v_gene: TRBV5-4

CDR3aa: CASSYRDNWREQYF
CDR3nt: TGTGCCAGCAGTTACAGGGACAACTGGCGGGAGCAGTACTTC
j_gene: TRBJ2-7
d_gene: -
v_gene: TRBV6-6

CDR3aa: CASSPHGGTGIYEQYF
CDR3nt: TGCGCCAGCAGCCCACACGGCGGGACAGGGATCTACGAGCAGTACTTC
j_gene: TRBJ2-7
d_gene: TRBD1
v_gene: TRBV4-1

CDR3aa: CASSFTGGPYGYTF
CDR3nt: TGTGCCAGCAGCTTCACAGGGGGCCCCTATGGCTACACCTTC
j_gene: TRBJ1-2
d_gene: TRBD1
v_gene: TRBV5-8

CDR3aa: CASRDERYTQYF
CDR3nt: TGTGCCAGCAGAGATGAGAGGTATACGCAGTATTTT
j_gene: TRBJ2-3
d_gene: -
v_gene: TRBV6-6

CDR3aa: CASSLGQSSYEQYF
CDR3nt: TGTGCCAGCAGCTTAGGACAGAGCTCCTACGAGCAGTACTTC
j_gene: TRBJ2-7
d_gene: -
v_gene: TRBV11-3

CDR3aa: CASRLWGAGGKEQFF
CDR3nt: TGTGCCAGCAGGCTCTGGGGAGCGGGAGGGAAAGAGCAGTTCTTC
j_gene: TRBJ2-1
d_gene: TRBD2
v_gene: TRBV7-8

CDR3aa: CASSVGSRGTSGRDEQYF
CDR3nt: TGTGCCAGCAGCGTAGGAAGCCGGGGGACTAGCGGGAGAGACGAGCAGTACTTC
j_gene: TRBJ2-7
d_gene: TRBD2
v_gene: TRBV9

CDR3aa: CASSAISANSGGEQFF
CDR3nt: TGTGCCAGCAGTGCGATTAGCGCCAATTCGGGGGGTGAGCAGTTCTTC
j_gene: TRBJ2-1
d_gene: TRBD2
v_gene: TRBV11-2

CDR3aa: CASSSGQGKNYGYTF
CDR3nt: TGTGCCAGCAGCTCGGGACAGGGCAAGAACTATGGCTACACCTTC
j_gene: TRBJ1-2
d_gene: TRBD1
v_gene: TRBV11-3

CDR3aa: CASSMRVDTEAFF
CDR3nt: TGTGCCAGCAGCATGAGGGTGGACACTGAAGCTTTCTTT
j_gene: TRBJ1-1
d_gene: -
v_gene: TRBV7-2

CDR3aa: CAISDGDRTTDTQYF
CDR3nt: TGTGCCATCAGTGACGGCGACAGGACCACAGATACGCAGTATTTT
j_gene: TRBJ2-3
d_gene: -
v_gene: TRBV10-3

CDR3aa: CASSLDLMGRRNTEAFF
CDR3nt: TGTGCCAGCAGCTTAGATCTCATGGGGAGGCGGAACACTGAAGCTTTCTTT
j_gene: TRBJ1-1
d_gene: -
v_gene: TRBV11-3

CDR3aa: CASSPLGQGGEANVLTF
CDR3nt: TGCGCCAGCAGCCCGCTGGGACAGGGTGGAGAGGCCAACGTCCTGACTTTC
j_gene: TRBJ2-6
d_gene: TRBD1
v_gene: TRBV5-1

CDR3aa: CASSPVGQARHSGETQYF
CDR3nt: TGTGCCAGCAGCCCCGTGGGGCAGGCCCGACACTCGGGAGAGACCCAGTACTTC
j_gene: TRBJ2-5
d_gene: -
v_gene: TRBV2

CDR3aa: CAIPTGGIGYTF
CDR3nt: TGTGCCATTCCGACAGGGGGCATTGGCTACACCTTC
j_gene: TRBJ1-2
d_gene: TRBD1
v_gene: TRBV10-3

CDR3aa: CSVTGQGGYEQYF
CDR3nt: TGCAGCGTCACTGGACAGGGGGGCTACGAGCAGTACTTC
j_gene: TRBJ2-7
d_gene: TRBD1
v_gene: TRBV29-1

CDR3aa: CASSARNYRETAAYF
CDR3nt: TGTGCCAGCAGCGCCAGGAACTACCGGGAGACCGCCGCGTACTTC
j_gene: TRBJ2-7
d_gene: -
v_gene: TRBV6-5

CDR3aa: CASSVGGTGRSGSIYEQYF
CDR3nt: TGTGCCAGCAGCGTAGGTGGGACAGGGAGGAGCGGGAGCATATACGAGCAGTACTTC
j_gene: TRBJ2-7
d_gene: -
v_gene: TRBV9

CDR3aa: CASSQSWQGMNTEAFF
CDR3nt: TGCGCCAGCAGTCAATCGTGGCAGGGCATGAACACTGAAGCTTTCTTT
j_gene: TRBJ1-1
d_gene: -
v_gene: TRBV23-1

CDR3aa: CASSYSGQIYEQYF
CDR3nt: TGTGCCAGCAGTTACTCCGGACAGATCTACGAGCAGTACTTC
j_gene: TRBJ2-7
d_gene: -
v_gene: TRBV6-5

CDR3aa: CASSYSVSQGGYTF
CDR3nt: TGTGCCAGCAGTTACTCTGTTTCGCAGGGCGGCTACACCTTC
j_gene: TRBJ1-2
d_gene: -
v_gene: TRBV6-6

CDR3aa: CASTTGGIAKNIQYF
CDR3nt: TGTGCCAGTACAACAGGGGGCATAGCCAAAAACATTCAGTACTTC
j_gene: TRBJ2-4
d_gene: TRBD1
v_gene: TRBV19

CDR3aa: CASSLTGRSSYEQYF
CDR3nt: TGTGCCAGCAGCTTAACGGGAAGGAGCTCCTACGAGCAGTACTTC
j_gene: TRBJ2-7
d_gene: -
v_gene: TRBV7-2

CDR3aa: CASRSNSYEQYF
CDR3nt: TGTGCCAGCAGATCAAACTCCTACGAGCAGTACTTC
j_gene: TRBJ2-7
d_gene: -
v_gene: TRBV28

CDR3aa: CASELLRGRNCYGYTF
CDR3nt: TGTGCCAGCGAACTCTTACGGGGGAGGAATTGCTATGGCTACACCTTC
j_gene: TRBJ1-2
d_gene: -
v_gene: TRBV21-1